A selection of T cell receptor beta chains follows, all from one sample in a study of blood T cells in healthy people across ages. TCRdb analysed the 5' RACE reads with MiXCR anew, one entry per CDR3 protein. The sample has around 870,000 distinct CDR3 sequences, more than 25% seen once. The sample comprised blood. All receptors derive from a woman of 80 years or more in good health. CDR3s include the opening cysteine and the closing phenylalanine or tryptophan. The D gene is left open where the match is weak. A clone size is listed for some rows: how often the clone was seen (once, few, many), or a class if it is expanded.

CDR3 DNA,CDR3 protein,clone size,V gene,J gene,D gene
TGTGCCAGCAGCGGCTGGGAGGGGGGAGGATATGAGACCCAGTACTTC,CASSGWEGGGYETQYF,-,TRBV9,TRBJ2-5,-
TGTGCCAGCAGTGTGGGCGGGACTCATCCCTACGAGCAGTACTTC,CASSVGGTHPYEQYF,few,TRBV12-3/TRBV12-4,TRBJ2-7,-
TGTGCCAGCAGCCCCAGGGGCTGGAACACCGGGGAGCTGTTTTTT,CASSPRGWNTGELFF,-,TRBV12-3/TRBV12-4,TRBJ2-2,-
TGTGCCAGCAGTTTGCGGGAGGGCTATGGCTACACCTTC,CASSLREGYGYTF,-,TRBV12-3/TRBV12-4,TRBJ1-2,-
TGTGCCAGCAGGAGACCGATCCCGGGACAGGGTAATGAAAAACTGTTTTTT,CASRRPIPGQGNEKLFF,-,TRBV6-2/TRBV6-3,TRBJ1-4,TRBD1
TGCAGCGTTGAGGGGGACAGGGTCGGAAACACCATATATTTT,CSVEGDRVGNTIYF,-,TRBV29-1,TRBJ1-3,TRBD1
TGTGCCAGCAGCGTACCGTCCGGGACAATTAAGTCGCTCGGTGAGCAGTTCTTC,CASSVPSGTIKSLGEQFF,-,TRBV7-2,TRBJ2-1,-
TGTGCCATCAGTGAGCCGCACGGGACTAGCGGGAGTTACGAGCAGTACTTC,CAISEPHGTSGSYEQYF,-,TRBV10-3,TRBJ2-7,TRBD2
TGCGCCAGCAGCCGCCTCGGCGGGGCGAGCACAGATACGCAGTATTTT,CASSRLGGASTDTQYF,many,TRBV5-1,TRBJ2-3,-
TGCAGTGCTAGTTCCGGGACAGGTATTTGGGACACCTTC,CSASSGTGIWDTF,-,TRBV20-1,TRBJ1-2,TRBD1
TGTGCCAGCAGCCTTCGGACAGCCGGGAAACCCTACGAGCAGTACTTC,CASSLRTAGKPYEQYF,many,TRBV7-9,TRBJ2-7,-
TGTGCCAGCAGTTTAAACCTGGGTCACTCCCAAGAGACCCAGTACTTC,CASSLNLGHSQETQYF,many,TRBV12-3/TRBV12-4,TRBJ2-5,-
TGTGCCAGTATTCTAGCGGGAGACTACAATGAGCAGTTCTTC,CASILAGDYNEQFF,-,TRBV28,TRBJ2-1,TRBD2
TGTGCCGGCAGCTTGCGAGCGGGGGCGTACAATGAGCAGTTCTTC,CAGSLRAGAYNEQFF,-,TRBV5-4,TRBJ2-1,TRBD2
TGCAGTGGGCACGACTCTGGGGCCAACGTCCTGACTTTC,CSGHDSGANVLTF,many,TRBV20-1,TRBJ2-6,-
TGCAGTGCTAGGGACAGGGCAGCCGGGGAGCTGTTTTTT,CSARDRAAGELFF,-,TRBV20-1,TRBJ2-2,TRBD1
TGTGCCAGCAGCTCCCTGCTAAACACCGGGGAGCTGTTTTTT,CASSSLLNTGELFF,-,TRBV5-5,TRBJ2-2,-
TGTGCCAGCAGTCCCGGGACAGGGGCGAGACCTGAAAAACTGTTTTTT,CASSPGTGARPEKLFF,many,TRBV12-3/TRBV12-4,TRBJ1-4,TRBD1
TGTGCCAGCAGTTACTCCCGGACGGAGACCCAGTACTTC,CASSYSRTETQYF,many,TRBV6-6,TRBJ2-5,-
TGTGCCAGCAGTTTTGGGGCGGAACTCCGAGGCTACACCTTC,CASSFGAELRGYTF,few,TRBV27,TRBJ1-2,-
TGTGCCAGCAGCTCGGCCGGGACAGGGATGATCGATGAGCAGTTCTTC,CASSSAGTGMIDEQFF,-,TRBV7-3,TRBJ2-1,TRBD1
TGTGCCAGCAGTTCAACAGGGAGGCGTGGGGCCAACGTCCTGACTTTC,CASSSTGRRGANVLTF,many,TRBV12-3/TRBV12-4,TRBJ2-6,-
TGCGCCAGCAGCATAGACACCCTTGGGGTCAATGAGCAGTTCTTC,CASSIDTLGVNEQFF,few,TRBV5-1,TRBJ2-1,-
TGTGCCAGCAGTTTGGCGTGGGCCTACGAGCAGTACTTC,CASSLAWAYEQYF,many,TRBV28,TRBJ2-7,-
TGTGCCAGCAGTTTCCGGGGAGGTAATTCACCCCTCCACTTT,CASSFRGGNSPLHF,many,TRBV27,TRBJ1-6,-
TGTGCCAGCTCACCACGGGACAGCTCCTACGAGCAGTACTTC,CASSPRDSSYEQYF,many,TRBV18,TRBJ2-7,TRBD1
TGTGCCAGCAGTTATCAGGCGGGGGGTATAGATGCGCAGTATTTT,CASSYQAGGIDAQYF,-,TRBV6-5,TRBJ2-3,TRBD2
TGTGCCAGCAGCCCTCAACAGGGCGGCTACGAGCAGTACTTC,CASSPQQGGYEQYF,many,TRBV9,TRBJ2-7,-
TGTGCCTCGAAGGGTTCGGGGGGAGCCGAGACCCAGTACTTC,CASKGSGGAETQYF,many,TRBV12-3/TRBV12-4,TRBJ2-5,TRBD2
TGTGCCAGCAGCTTCAGTCTCGATGAGCAGTTCTTC,CASSFSLDEQFF,many,TRBV5-5,TRBJ2-1,-
TGTGCCAGCAGTTTAGCGAGTGGAATAAATGAAGAACTGTTTTTT,CASSLASGINEELFF,-,TRBV12-3/TRBV12-4,TRBJ1-4,-
TGTGCCCGCAGTTTAGACGAAGGGTTACGGACAGGCCAAGAGACCCAGTTCTTC,CARSLDEGLRTGQETQFF,-,TRBV12-3/TRBV12-4,TRBJ2-1,TRBD1
TGTGCCAGCAGCTTAGTAACTAGCGGGGGCCGACCCTACAATGAGCAGTTCTTC,CASSLVTSGGRPYNEQFF,large,TRBV7-9,TRBJ2-1,TRBD2
TGTGCCAGCAGCTTAGTTGGCGCGGCCACAGATACGCAGTATTTT,CASSLVGAATDTQYF,many,TRBV7-2,TRBJ2-3,-
TGTGCCAACAGCCGGGTACTCGCGGGGACTTACAATGAGCAGTACTTC,CANSRVLAGTYNEQYF,-,TRBV7-2,TRBJ2-7,-
TGTGCCAGCGGGGGACTACCGACTAGAGAGACCCAGTACTTC,CASGGLPTRETQYF,-,TRBV3-1,TRBJ2-5,TRBD2
TGTGCCAGCAGGTATATCAGGGGTGCGAATGAGCAGTTCTTC,CASRYIRGANEQFF,many,TRBV11-2,TRBJ2-1,-
TGTGCCAGCAGCTGGGACGTGAGCTCCTACAATGAGCAGTTCTTC,CASSWDVSSYNEQFF,once,TRBV7-2,TRBJ2-1,-
TGTGCCAGCAGTTCCCGGGGAGGGGGCGCGGGCACAGATACGCAGTATTTT,CASSSRGGGAGTDTQYF,many,TRBV28,TRBJ2-3,-
TGTGCCAGCAGTTCCCGACAGGGTATAGGTCGCTCACCCCTCCACTTT,CASSSRQGIGRSPLHF,many,TRBV6-6,TRBJ1-6,TRBD1
TGCAGTGCTCGACCAGCGGGGGGCACAGATACGCAGTATTTT,CSARPAGGTDTQYF,-,TRBV20-1,TRBJ2-3,TRBD2
TGTGCCATCAGTGAGTCGGGGCCAAACATGGGCAATGAGCAGTACTTC,CAISESGPNMGNEQYF,few,TRBV10-3,TRBJ2-5,-
TGTGCCAGCACCGCGAAATACGAGCAGTACTTC,CASTAKYEQYF,many,TRBV28,TRBJ2-7,-
TGTGCCAGCAGCTTGCAGACAGGGTATCTAGAGACCCAGTACTTC,CASSLQTGYLETQYF,many,TRBV7-6,TRBJ2-5,TRBD1
TGTGCCAGCAGTGAAGCCCACAATGAGCAGTTCTTC,CASSEAHNEQFF,many,TRBV6-1,TRBJ2-1,-
TGTGCCAGCTCACCAAGTTTAAAGGGCGGAGACAATGAGCAGTTCTTC,CASSPSLKGGDNEQFF,few,TRBV18,TRBJ2-1,-
TGTGCCTGGGGGAGACAGACTACCGCTAACTATGGCTACACCTTC,CAWGRQTTANYGYTF,-,TRBV30,TRBJ1-2,-
TGCGCCAGCAGCCCCATGGGGGGGAGCACAGATACGCAGTATTTT,CASSPMGGSTDTQYF,-,TRBV5-1,TRBJ2-3,TRBD2
TGTGCCAGCAGCTTAGTTGCGGCCGCGAACACCGGGGAGCGGTTTTTT,CASSLVAAANTGERFF,-,TRBV7-2,TRBJ2-2,-
-,CASSKVGQGAPQETQYF,many,TRBV21-1,TRBJ2-5,-
TGTGCCAGCTCACCACCGACAGGCCTCTCCTACGAGCAGTACTTC,CASSPPTGLSYEQYF,many,TRBV18,TRBJ2-7,-
TGTGCCTGGAGTGAAACCCAGGGCGGGGAGCTGTTTTTT,CAWSETQGGELFF,-,TRBV30,TRBJ2-2,-
TGTGCCAGCAGTTACTTTAGCGGGGGGGCCTACAATGAGCAGTACTTC,CASSYFSGGAYNEQYF,few,TRBV6-6,TRBJ2-7,TRBD2
TGTGCCAGCAGACTCTGGGGATATGGCTACACCTTC,CASRLWGYGYTF,many,TRBV7-9,TRBJ1-2,-
TGTGCCAGCAGTTACGGACTAGGGGCGCAGTATTTT,CASSYGLGAQYF,many,TRBV6-2/TRBV6-3,TRBJ2-3,TRBD2
TGTGCCAGCAGCGTAGCGAAGGGGACAGAGACCCAGTACTTC,CASSVAKGTETQYF,-,TRBV9,TRBJ2-5,-
TGTGCCAGCAGCTTAAGGTCGGACCAGCCCCAGCATTTT,CASSLRSDQPQHF,many,TRBV7-2,TRBJ1-5,-
TGTGCCAGCAGCCGCGGATCAGCGGGAAGGTTCGTCGAGCAGTACTTC,CASSRGSAGRFVEQYF,few,TRBV7-2,TRBJ2-7,TRBD2